These 26 T cell receptor beta chains originate from one sample sequenced in a study of blood T cell repertoires in COVID-19. Clones were read by immunoSEQ multiplex PCR, and TCRdb kept only the in-frame ones, dropping some. The sample consists of around 230,000 clones, roughly 83% of them appearing once. Sequencing used peripheral blood. The source of these receptors is a woman in her 70s with active or convalescent COVID-19.

This clone appeared once. CDR3 region: CASSLFEDQPQHF. For the CDR3, the DNA is TGTGCCAGCAGCTTATTTGAGGATCAGCCCCAGCATTTT. The chain employs TRBV7-2 and TRBJ1-5; no firm D call. CDR1 and CDR2 (germline): SGHTA, FQGNSA. Trimming stripped 2 bases from V and 5 bases from J, with 7 bases between. The CDR3 covers 13 residues.

V gene TRBV6-5 combines with J gene TRBJ2-7; D uncertain. Trimming stripped 6 bases from V and 8 bases from J, with 17 bases between. Looked up from germline, CDR1 is MNHEY and CDR2 is SVGAGI. The CDR3 consists of 13 residues. CDR3 in amino acids: CASRSPTFTKQYF. The CDR3, as DNA: TGTGCCAGCAGGTCGCCTACTTTTACGAAGCAGTACTTC.

The rearrangement joins TRBV6-2 or TRBV6-3 to TRBJ1-6; no clear D gene. With 0 bases removed from V and 0 bases from J, the gap between germline ends came to 9 bases. The CDR3 is made up of 17 amino acids. Germline CDR1 reads MNHEY; CDR2 reads SVGEGT. CDR3 coding DNA: TGTGCCAGCAGTTACTCTCCGGGGAGCTCCTATAATTCACCCCTCCACTTT. As protein: CASSYSPGSSYNSPLHF.

This sequence joins TRBV6-5 and TRBJ2-1; 8 bases align to TRBD2. Germline-derived CDR1 and CDR2 are MNHEY and SVGAGI. This CDR3 contains 15 residues. The J segment lost 5 bases and the V segment lost 6 bases, leaving 9 bases of the junction unmatched. Written as DNA, the CDR3 is TGTGCCAGCAGAGCCCCGGGACTAGGCAACAATGAGCAGTTCTTC. Translating gives CASRAPGLGNNEQFF.

The rearrangement uses TRBV28 and TRBJ1-1; TRBD1 aligns across 8 bases. This CDR3 contains 15 residues. Germline values: CDR1 MDHEN, CDR2 SYDVKM. Trimming cost V 5 bases and J 2 bases; bases outside gene matches: 7. This CDR3 is CASSAPGQVNTEAFF. The CDR3 region has the DNA TGTGCCAGCAGTGCTCCGGGACAGGTTAACACTGAAGCTTTCTTT.

The chain combines TRBV19 with TRBJ2-7; possibly TRBD1 for D (5 bases). Trimming removed 4 bases from V and 0 bases from J, with 13 bases in between. The length of the CDR3 is 15 residues. The germline V gene has CDR1 LNHDA and CDR2 SQIVND (reference sequence). The CDR3 DNA is TGTGCCAGTAGTACGACAGCCTACCTCTCCTACGAGCAGTACTTC. Translated: CASSTTAYLSYEQYF.

The chain is built from TRBV5-4 and TRBJ2-1, with 8 nucleotides matching TRBD2. The length of the CDR3 is 14 residues. With V trimmed by 8 bases and J by 5 bases, 9 bases remained unmatched. Germline CDR1 is SGHNT and CDR2 is YYREEE (reference sequence). This chain's CDR3 is CASRVGGAHNEQFF. The CDR3, as DNA: TGTGCCAGTCGGGTCGGGGGGGCCCACAATGAGCAGTTCTTC.

V is TRBV5-8 and J is TRBJ1-2; 8 positions match TRBD1. In germline, CDR1 is SGHTS, CDR2 YDEGEE. The CDR3 consists of 15 residues. The trim removed 1 base at V and 4 bases at J, leaving 6 bases unmatched. The CDR3 reads CASSLTDRGSYGYTF. The CDR3 bases are TGTGCCAGCAGCTTGACCGACAGGGGATCCTATGGCTACACCTTC.

J is TRBJ2-1 and V is TRBV7-2; perhaps TRBD2 as D (5 bases). The CDR3 loop spans 13 amino acids. Germline V lookup: CDR1 SGHTA, CDR2 FQGNSA. The V end was cut by 3 bases, the J end by 10 bases, with 13 bases between. CDR3 sequence reads: CASSFALRGEQFF. The CDR3 DNA is TGTGCCAGCAGCTTTGCTCTCCGGGGAGAGCAGTTCTTC.

The chain carries TRBV19 and TRBJ2-1; possibly TRBD2 for D (5 bases). The germline V gene has CDR1 LNHDA and CDR2 SQIVND (reference sequence). CDR3 length equals 14 residues. V was pared by 8 bases and J by 9 bases, with 20 bases between. In DNA form, the CDR3 reads TGTGCCAGTCAGATCAGGCAGGACTTGGGTGAGCAGTTCTTC. Protein product: CASQIRQDLGEQFF.

This chain joins TRBV28 and TRBJ2-7; 8 bases are shared with TRBD1. This CDR3 is built from 14 residues. Germline V gene data show CDR1 as MDHEN and CDR2 as SYDVKM. J lost 3 bases, V lost 7 bases, and 8 bases had no gene match. The CDR3 region has the DNA TGTGCCAGCAAGTCAGGACAGGGATTCTACGAGCAGTACTTC. Amino acid sequence: CASKSGQGFYEQYF.

This clone was recorded only once. The chain couples TRBV27 to TRBJ2-7; D uncertain. Germline CDR1 reads MNHEY; CDR2 reads SMNVEV (reference sequence). Between the trimmed V and J ends, which lost 3 bases and 0 bases, there was a span of 9 bases. The CDR3 sequence is 14 residues long. The CDR3 nucleotides read TGTGCCAGCAGTTTCTCCGGGTACTCCTACGAGCAGTACTTC. Its translation is CASSFSGYSYEQYF.

V and J are TRBV11-2 and TRBJ1-2, with D perhaps matching TRBD1 (6 bases). This CDR3 region has 12 residues. Germline V gives CDR1 SGHAT, CDR2 FQNNGV. The V and J ends lost 3 bases and 8 bases respectively, with 10 bases between them. The CDR3 loop reads CASSLGTSGYTF. CDR3 DNA sequence: TGTGCCAGCAGCTTGGGGACATCGGGCTACACCTTC.

This chain connects TRBV2 to TRBJ2-3; D is unclear. The CDR3 covers 15 residues. The germline CDR1 and CDR2 sequences are SNHLY and FYNNEI. With 4 bases removed from V and 1 base from J, the gap between germline ends came to 12 bases. The CDR3 here is CASSVYSSGTDTQYF. The CDR3, as DNA: TGTGCCAGCAGTGTCTATAGTTCGGGCACAGATACGCAGTATTTT. The full variable domain, in which reference TRBV2 and TRBJ2-3 provide the parts outside the CDR3, is EPEVTQTPSHQVTQMGQEVILRCVPISNHLYFYWYRQILGQKVEFLVSFYNNEISEKSEIFDDQFSVERPDGSNFTLKIRSTKLEDSAMYFCASSVYSSGTDTQYFGPGTRLTVL.

The chain combines TRBV11-2 with TRBJ1-2; D is undetermined. Germline CDR1 SGHAT, CDR2 FQNNGV. V was trimmed by 1 base and J by 0 bases, leaving 6 bases between them. CDR3 size: 14 residues. The DNA for the CDR3 is TGTGCCAGCAGCTTAGCCGGGGCTAACTATGGCTACACCTTC. It is translated as CASSLAGANYGYTF.

The chain has TRBV7-9 and TRBJ2-3, with a possible D match to TRBD2 (5 bases). V was pared by 3 bases and J by 4 bases, with 11 bases between. The germline CDR1 and CDR2 sequences are SEHNR and FQNEAQ (reference sequence). CDR3 length equals 14 residues. The CDR3 loop is CASSLPGTSDTQYF. CDR3 nucleotide sequence: TGTGCCAGCAGCTTGCCGGGAACCTCAGATACGCAGTATTTT.

The chain is built from TRBV3-1 (or the pseudogene TRBV3-2) and TRBJ1-1; D uncertain. The CDR3 contains 13 residues. V was cut by 3 bases and J by 1 base, with 6 bases left in between. The germline V gene has CDR1 LGHDT and CDR2 YNNKEL (reference sequence). The CDR3 spells CASSHEGNTEAFF. CDR3 DNA: TGTGCCAGCAGCCATGAGGGGAACACTGAAGCTTTCTTT.

This clone was seen only a few times. The chain joins TRBV2 to TRBJ2-7; D might be TRBD1 (6 bases). The germline V and J ends were trimmed by 5 bases and 4 bases, with 24 bases remaining between them. There are 17 residues in the CDR3. In germline, CDR1 is SNHLY, CDR2 FYNNEI. The CDR3 protein is CASSWNLPGTPDYEQYF. In nucleotides, the CDR3 is TGTGCCAGCAGTTGGAACCTTCCCGGGACACCCGATTACGAGCAGTACTTC.

The chain couples TRBV27 to TRBJ2-3, with TRBD1 identical over 10 bases. The V segment lost 5 bases and the J segment 2 bases; nucleotides outside the gene matches: 10. CDR3 length: 17 residues. The germline gives CDR1 MNHEY, CDR2 SMNVEV (reference sequence). CDR3 bases: TGTGCCAGCAGTCCCACGGACAGGGGGGGTTTCACAGATACGCAGTATTTT. Translating gives CASSPTDRGGFTDTQYF.

This clone occurred once. The chain uses TRBV24-1 and TRBJ2-5; 9 bases agree with TRBD1. V shed 3 bases, J shed 5 bases, and the junction held 9 bases outside the gene matches. Germline V gene sequence: CDR1 KGHDR, CDR2 SFDVKD. The CDR3 is 16 amino acids. CDR3 coding DNA: TGTGCCACCAGTGATCCTACAGGGGGCGGTGGGGAGACCCAGTACTTC. Encoded protein: CATSDPTGGGGETQYF.

Only one count was recorded for this clone. This chain links TRBV3-1 (or the pseudogene TRBV3-2) with TRBJ2-7; D possibly corresponds to TRBD2 (6 bases). CDR1 and CDR2 (germline): LGHDT, YNNKEL (reference sequence). The V gene lost 0 bases and the J gene lost 6 bases, with 12 bases spanning the gap. The CDR3 covers 14 residues. The CDR3 DNA is TGTGCCAGCAGCCAAGACACTCGGACTACCGAGCAGTACTTC. This codes for CASSQDTRTTEQYF.

This sequence joins TRBV6-7 and TRBJ1-2, with 8 bases fitting TRBD1. TRBV6-7 belongs to the ORF category, with a function that is uncertain. Losses at the gene ends were 6 bases for V and 0 bases for J; bases not matched to a gene: 3. CDR3 length equals 14 residues. CDR3 nucleotides: TGTGCCAGCAGACGACAGGGGTCTAACTATGGCTACACCTTC. This gives the protein CASRRQGSNYGYTF.

The CDR3 coding sequence is TGTGCCAGCAGCCCCGCCGACAGGGAATGGACTGAAGCTTTCTTT. Translated, it gives CASSPADREWTEAFF. This sequence joins TRBV5-4 and TRBJ1-1; 7 nucleotides match TRBD1. Trimming at V came to 4 bases and at J to 5 bases, leaving 11 bases not matched to a gene. Per germline, CDR1 SGHNT and CDR2 YYREEE (reference sequence). The CDR3 covers 15 residues.

V and J are TRBV3-1 (or the pseudogene TRBV3-2) and TRBJ2-3, with TRBD2 matching 12 bases. The CDR3 is made up of 16 amino acids. Germline assignment: CDR1 LGHDT and CDR2 YNNKEL (reference sequence). Germline trimming cut 4 bases from V and 4 bases from J; bases unmatched to any gene: 6. CDR3 amino acids: CASSRLLAGGSDTQYF. The DNA of the CDR3 is TGTGCCAGCAGCCGACTACTAGCGGGGGGTTCAGATACGCAGTATTTT.

The gene calls are TRBV4-2 and TRBJ2-7; maybe TRBD2 (5 bases). Per germline, CDR1 LGHNA and CDR2 YNFKEQ. CDR3 length: 15 residues. The V end was cut by 5 bases, the J end by 3 bases, with 17 bases between. The CDR3 spells CASSVTSARNYEQYF. CDR3 nucleotide sequence: TGTGCCAGCAGCGTTACTAGTGCGCGGAACTACGAGCAGTACTTC.

The CDR3 loop reads CASIDRGRGEKLFF. For the CDR3, the DNA is TGTGCCAGTATTGACAGGGGGCGCGGTGAAAAACTGTTTTTT. This sequence joins TRBV19 and TRBJ1-4, with 10 bases fitting TRBD1. The germline V gene encodes CDR1 LNHDA and CDR2 SQIVND (reference sequence). V gave up 7 bases and J gave up 7 bases; unmatched junction bases: 6. CDR3 size: 14 residues.